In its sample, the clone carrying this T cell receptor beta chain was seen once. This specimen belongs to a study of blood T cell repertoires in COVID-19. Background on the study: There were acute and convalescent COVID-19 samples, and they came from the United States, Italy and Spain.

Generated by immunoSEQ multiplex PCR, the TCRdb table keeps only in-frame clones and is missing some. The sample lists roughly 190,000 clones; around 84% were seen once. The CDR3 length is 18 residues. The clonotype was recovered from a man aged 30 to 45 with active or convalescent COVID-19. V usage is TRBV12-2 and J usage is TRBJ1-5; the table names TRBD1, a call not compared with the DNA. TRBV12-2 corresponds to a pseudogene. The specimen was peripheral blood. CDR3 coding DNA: TGTGCAAGTCCTCGCTTTAATCACCGGACAGGGATCAATCAGCCCCAGCATTTT. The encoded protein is CASPRFNHRTGINQPQHF.